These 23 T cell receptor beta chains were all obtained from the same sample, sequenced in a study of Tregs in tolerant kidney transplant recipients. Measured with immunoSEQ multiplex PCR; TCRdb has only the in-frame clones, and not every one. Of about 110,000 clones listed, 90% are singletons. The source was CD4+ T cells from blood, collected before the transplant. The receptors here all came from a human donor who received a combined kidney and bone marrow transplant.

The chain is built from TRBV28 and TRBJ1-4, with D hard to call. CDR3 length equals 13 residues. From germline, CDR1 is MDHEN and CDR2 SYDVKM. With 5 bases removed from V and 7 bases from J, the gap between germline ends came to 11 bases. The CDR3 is CASSPQTAEKLFF. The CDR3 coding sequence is TGTGCCAGCAGTCCTCAAACAGCTGAAAAACTGTTTTTT.

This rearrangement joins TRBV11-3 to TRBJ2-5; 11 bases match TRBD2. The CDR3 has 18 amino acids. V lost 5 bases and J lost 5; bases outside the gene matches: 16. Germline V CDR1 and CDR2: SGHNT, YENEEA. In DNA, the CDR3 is TGTGCCAGCAGCGATGGGAGCCTTAGCGGGGGGGCCGTTGAGACCCAGTACTTC. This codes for CASSDGSLSGGAVETQYF.

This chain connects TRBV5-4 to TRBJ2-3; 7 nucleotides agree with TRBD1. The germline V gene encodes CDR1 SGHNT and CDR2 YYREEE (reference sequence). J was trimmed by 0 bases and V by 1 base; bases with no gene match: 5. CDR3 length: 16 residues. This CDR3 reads CASSLQGGKSTDTQYF. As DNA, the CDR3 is TGTGCCAGCAGCTTGCAAGGGGGCAAGAGCACAGATACGCAGTATTTT.

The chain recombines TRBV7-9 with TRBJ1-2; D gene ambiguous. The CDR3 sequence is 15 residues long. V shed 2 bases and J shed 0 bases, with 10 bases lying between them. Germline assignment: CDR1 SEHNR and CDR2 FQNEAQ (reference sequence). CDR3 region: CASSLSRVSNYGYTF. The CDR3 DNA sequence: TGTGCCAGCAGCTTATCTCGGGTATCTAACTATGGCTACACCTTC.

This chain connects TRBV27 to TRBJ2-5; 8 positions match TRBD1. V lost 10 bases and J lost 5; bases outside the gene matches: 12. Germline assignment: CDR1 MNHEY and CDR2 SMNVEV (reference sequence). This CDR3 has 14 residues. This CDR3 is CATASRTGWETQYF. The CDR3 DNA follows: TGTGCCACCGCCTCCCGGACAGGGTGGGAGACCCAGTACTTC.

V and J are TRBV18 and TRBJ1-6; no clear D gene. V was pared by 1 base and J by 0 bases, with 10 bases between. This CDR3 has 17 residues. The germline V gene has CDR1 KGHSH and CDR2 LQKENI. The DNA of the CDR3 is TGTGCCAGCTCACCACGTACTGTGAGCTCCTATAATTCACCCCTCCACTTT. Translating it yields CASSPRTVSSYNSPLHF.

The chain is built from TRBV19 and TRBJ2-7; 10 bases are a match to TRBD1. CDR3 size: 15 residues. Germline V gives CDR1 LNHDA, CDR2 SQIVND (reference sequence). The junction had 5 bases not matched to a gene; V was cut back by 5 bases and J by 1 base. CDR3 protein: CASSFRDRGSYEQYF. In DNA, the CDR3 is TGTGCCAGTAGTTTCCGGGACAGGGGATCCTACGAGCAGTACTTC.

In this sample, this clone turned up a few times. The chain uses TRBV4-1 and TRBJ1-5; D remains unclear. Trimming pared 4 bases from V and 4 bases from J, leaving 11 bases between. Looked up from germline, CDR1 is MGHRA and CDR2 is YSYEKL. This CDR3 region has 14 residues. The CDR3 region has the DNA TGCGCCAGCAGCCCCTACCCAATGAATCAGCCCCAGCATTTT. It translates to CASSPYPMNQPQHF.

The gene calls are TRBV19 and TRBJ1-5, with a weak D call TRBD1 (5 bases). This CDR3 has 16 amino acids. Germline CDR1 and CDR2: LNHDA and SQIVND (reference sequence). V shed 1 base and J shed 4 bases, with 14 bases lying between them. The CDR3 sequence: CASSIGRVAGNQPQHF. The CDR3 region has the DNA TGTGCCAGTAGTATAGGCAGGGTGGCGGGGAATCAGCCCCAGCATTTT.

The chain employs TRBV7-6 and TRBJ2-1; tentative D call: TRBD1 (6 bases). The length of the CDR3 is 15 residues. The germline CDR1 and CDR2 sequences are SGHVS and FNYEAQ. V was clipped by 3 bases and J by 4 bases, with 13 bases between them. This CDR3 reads CASSFTGSAYNEQFF. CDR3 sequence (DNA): TGTGCCAGCAGCTTTACAGGGTCGGCTTACAATGAGCAGTTCTTC.

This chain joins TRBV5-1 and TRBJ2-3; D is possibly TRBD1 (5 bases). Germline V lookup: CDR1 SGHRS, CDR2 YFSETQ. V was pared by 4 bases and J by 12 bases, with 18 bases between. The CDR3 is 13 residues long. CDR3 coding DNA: TGCGCCAGCAGCCCGGACACAATAGGGTTACAGTATTTT. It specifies CASSPDTIGLQYF.

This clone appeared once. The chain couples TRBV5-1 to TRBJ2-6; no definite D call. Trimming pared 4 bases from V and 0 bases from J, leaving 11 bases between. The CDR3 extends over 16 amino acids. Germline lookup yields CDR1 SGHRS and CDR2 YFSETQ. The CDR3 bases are TGCGCCAGCAGCGCAAAGCAACTCTCTGGGGCCAACGTCCTGACTTTC. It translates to CASSAKQLSGANVLTF.

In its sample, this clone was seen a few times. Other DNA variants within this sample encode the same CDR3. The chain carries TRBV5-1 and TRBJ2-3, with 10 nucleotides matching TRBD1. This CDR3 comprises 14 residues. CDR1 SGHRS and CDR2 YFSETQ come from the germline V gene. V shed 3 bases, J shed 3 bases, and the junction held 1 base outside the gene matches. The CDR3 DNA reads TGCGCCAGCAGCTGGGGACAGGGGACAGATACGCAGTATTTT. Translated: CASSWGQGTDTQYF.

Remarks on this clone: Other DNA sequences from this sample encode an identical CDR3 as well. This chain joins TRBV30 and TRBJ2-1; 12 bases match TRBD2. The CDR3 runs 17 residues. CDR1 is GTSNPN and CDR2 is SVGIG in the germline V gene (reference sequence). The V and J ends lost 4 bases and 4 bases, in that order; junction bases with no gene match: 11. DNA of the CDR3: TGTGCCTGGACCATCACCCGGACTAGCGGGGCTTACAATGAGCAGTTCTTC. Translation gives CAWTITRTSGAYNEQFF.

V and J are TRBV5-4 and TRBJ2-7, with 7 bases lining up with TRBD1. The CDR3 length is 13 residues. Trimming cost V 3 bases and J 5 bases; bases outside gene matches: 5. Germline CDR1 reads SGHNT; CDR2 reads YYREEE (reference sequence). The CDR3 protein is CASSSQGTHEQYF. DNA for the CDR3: TGTGCCAGCAGCTCACAGGGGACCCACGAGCAGTACTTC.

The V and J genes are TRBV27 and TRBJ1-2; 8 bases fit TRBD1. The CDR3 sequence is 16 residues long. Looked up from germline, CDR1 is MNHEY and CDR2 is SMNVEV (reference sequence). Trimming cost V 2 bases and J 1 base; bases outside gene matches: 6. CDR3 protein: CASSLVGTGFNYGYTF. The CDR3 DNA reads TGTGCCAGCAGTTTAGTGGGGACAGGTTTTAACTATGGCTACACCTTC.

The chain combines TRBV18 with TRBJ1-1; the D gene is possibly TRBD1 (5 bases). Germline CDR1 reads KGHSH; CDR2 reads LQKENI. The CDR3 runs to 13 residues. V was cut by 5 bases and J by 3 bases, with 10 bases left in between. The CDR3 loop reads CASSFSRDTEAFF. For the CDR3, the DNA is TGTGCCAGCTCATTTTCCAGGGACACTGAAGCTTTCTTT.

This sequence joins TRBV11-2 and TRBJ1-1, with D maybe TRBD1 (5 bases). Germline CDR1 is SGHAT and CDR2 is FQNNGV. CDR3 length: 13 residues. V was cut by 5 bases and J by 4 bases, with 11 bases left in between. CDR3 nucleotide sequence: TGTGCCAGCAGCCCAGGGTTAGCCACTGAAGCTTTCTTT. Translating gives CASSPGLATEAFF.

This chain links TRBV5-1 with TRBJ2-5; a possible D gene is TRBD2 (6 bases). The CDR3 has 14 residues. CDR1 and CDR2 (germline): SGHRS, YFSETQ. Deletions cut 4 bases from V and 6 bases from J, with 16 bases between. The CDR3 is CASSVDGGGKTQYF. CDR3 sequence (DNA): TGCGCCAGCAGCGTGGACGGGGGTGGGAAGACCCAGTACTTC.

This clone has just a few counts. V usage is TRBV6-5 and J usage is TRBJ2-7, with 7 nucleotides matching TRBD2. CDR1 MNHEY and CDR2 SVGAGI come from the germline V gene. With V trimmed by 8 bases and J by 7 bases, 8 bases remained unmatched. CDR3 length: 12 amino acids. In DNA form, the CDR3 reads TGTGCCAGCCGGGGGGATATAGGGGAGCAGTACTTC. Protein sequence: CASRGDIGEQYF.

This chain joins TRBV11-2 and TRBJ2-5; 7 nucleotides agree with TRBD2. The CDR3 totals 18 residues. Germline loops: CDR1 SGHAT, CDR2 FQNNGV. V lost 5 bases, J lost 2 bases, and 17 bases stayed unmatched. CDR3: CASSHNLGASGRQETQYF. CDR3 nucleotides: TGTGCCAGCAGCCATAATCTCGGCGCTAGCGGTAGACAAGAGACCCAGTACTTC.

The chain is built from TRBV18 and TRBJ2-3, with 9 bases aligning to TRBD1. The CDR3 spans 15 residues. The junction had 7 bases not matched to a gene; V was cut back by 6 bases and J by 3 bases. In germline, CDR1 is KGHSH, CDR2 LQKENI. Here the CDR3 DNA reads TGTGCCAGCTCCCCTCCTGGACAGGGGACAGATACGCAGTATTTT. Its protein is CASSPPGQGTDTQYF. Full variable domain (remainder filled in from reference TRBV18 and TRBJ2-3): NAGVMQNPRHLVRRRGQEARLRCSPMKGHSHVYWYRQLPEEGLKFMVYLQKENIIDESGMPKERFSAEFPKEGPSILRIQQVVRGDSAAYFCASSPPGQGTDTQYFGPGTRLTVL.

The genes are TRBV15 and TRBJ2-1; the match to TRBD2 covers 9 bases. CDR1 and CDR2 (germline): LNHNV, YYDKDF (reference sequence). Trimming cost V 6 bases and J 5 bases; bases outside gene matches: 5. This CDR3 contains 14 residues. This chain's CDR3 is CATRGLAVDNEQFF. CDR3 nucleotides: TGTGCCACCAGGGGACTAGCAGTGGACAATGAGCAGTTCTTC.